Each of the 21 T cell receptor beta chains below was sequenced from the same sample in a study of OX40 agonist ivuxolimab in advanced cancers. Some clones are missing from TCRdb's copy, which holds only in-frame ones; the method was immunoSEQ multiplex PCR. The repertoire consists of about 120,000 clones, with around nine tenths occurring once and the leading ten covering 0.27%. The sequenced sample was CD4+ or CD8+ T cells sorted from blood, obtained in a trial of the OX40 agonist ivuxolimab. The receptors shown here come from an adult with an advanced solid tumor such as melanoma, head and neck, liver or kidney cancer.

This sequence joins TRBV23-1 and TRBJ1-1; D perhaps matches TRBD1 (5 bases). TRBV23-1 belongs to the ORF category, with a function that is uncertain. V gave up 4 bases and J gave up 3 bases, with 12 bases separating them. The CDR3 contains 14 residues. The CDR3 coding sequence is TGCGCCAGCAGTCTCTCGGGGGGACACACTGAAGCTTTCTTT. Protein: CASSLSGGHTEAFF.

The J gene is TRBJ1-1, the V gene TRBV19; 8 positions agree with TRBD1. The CDR3 runs to 13 residues. The V and J ends lost 5 bases and 10 bases, in that order; junction bases with no gene match: 9. Germline-derived CDR1 and CDR2 are LNHDA and SQIVND (reference sequence). The DNA for the CDR3 is TGTGCCAGTAGTTCCGGACAGGGTGATAGAGCTTTCTTT. Amino acid sequence: CASSSGQGDRAFF.

The J gene is TRBJ1-2, the V gene TRBV28, with D unresolved. With 4 bases removed from V and 8 bases from J, the gap between germline ends came to 14 bases. The germline CDR1 and CDR2 sequences are MDHEN and SYDVKM. CDR3 length: 13 amino acids. Written as DNA, the CDR3 is TGTGCCAGCAGTTCGGACGGGATAAGAGGCTACACCTTC. It specifies CASSSDGIRGYTF.

V and J are TRBV9 and TRBJ1-4; a weak D match, TRBD1 (6 bases). The CDR3 spans 18 residues. Germline lookup yields CDR1 SGDLS and CDR2 YYNGEE. Trimming stripped 0 bases from V and 0 bases from J, with 15 bases between. CDR3 nucleotide sequence: TGTGCCAGCAGCGTAGGGGGGAACAGGGCCGCAACTAATGAAAAACTGTTTTTT. Residues: CASSVGGNRAATNEKLFF.

The chain recombines TRBV19 with TRBJ2-2; TRBD1 agrees at 7 bases. J was trimmed by 2 bases and V by 6 bases; bases with no gene match: 6. The CDR3 totals 15 residues. The germline gives CDR1 LNHDA, CDR2 SQIVND (reference sequence). The chain's CDR3 is CASRVGQVNTGELFF. CDR3 coding DNA: TGTGCCAGTAGGGTCGGACAGGTCAACACCGGGGAGCTGTTTTTT. Full variable domain (rest looked up from reference TRBV19 and TRBJ2-2): DGGITQSPKYLFRKEGQNVTLSCEQNLNHDAMYWYRQDPGQGLRLIYYSQIVNDFQKGDIAEGYSVSREKKESFPLTVTSAQKNPTAFYLCASRVGQVNTGELFFGEGSRLTVL.

The genes are TRBV7-2 and TRBJ2-3, with D tentatively TRBD2 (6 bases). V was trimmed by 7 bases and J by 5 bases, leaving 10 bases between them. Germline-derived CDR1 and CDR2 are SGHTA and FQGNSA. This CDR3 has 12 residues. The CDR3 DNA reads as TGTGCCAGCACCCTGGGGGGAGATACGCAGTATTTT. The encoded protein is CASTLGGDTQYF.

This sequence joins TRBV7-2 and TRBJ1-5; the D is unclear. This CDR3 is built from 15 residues. Trimming shortened V by 1 base and J by 0 bases, and 7 bases separated the two germline ends. CDR1 SGHTA and CDR2 FQGNSA come from the germline V gene. The CDR3 loop is CASSLGFYSNQPQHF. Here the CDR3 DNA reads TGTGCCAGCAGCTTAGGTTTTTATAGCAATCAGCCCCAGCATTTT.

The V and J genes are TRBV5-1 and TRBJ2-7; the match to TRBD2 covers 7 bases. Per germline, CDR1 SGHRS and CDR2 YFSETQ. CDR3 length equals 14 residues. The junction had 4 bases not matched to a gene; V was cut back by 0 bases and J by 4 bases. CDR3 in DNA: TGCGCCAGCAGCTTGGCCGCTAGCGGTTACGAGCAGTACTTC. Residues: CASSLAASGYEQYF.

The DNA of the CDR3 is TGTGCCTGGAGACGCCGGGACAGGGCCTACGAGCAGTACTTC. The encoded protein is CAWRRRDRAYEQYF. The chain employs TRBV30 and TRBJ2-7, with 9 bases identical to TRBD1. This CDR3 has 14 residues. Germline V gene sequence: CDR1 GTSNPN, CDR2 SVGIG (reference sequence). V dropped 3 bases and J dropped 2; count of bases not matched to a gene: 5.

The V call is TRBV5-4, the J call TRBJ2-6; maybe TRBD2 (7 bases). Germline CDR1 SGHNT, CDR2 YYREEE (reference sequence). V was cut by 1 base and J by 4 bases, with 18 bases left in between. The CDR3 is 18 residues long. The DNA of the CDR3 is TGTGCCAGCAGCTTGTCCGGGGGGCGTAGGGCCGGGGCCAACGTCCTGACTTTC. Protein sequence: CASSLSGGRRAGANVLTF.

The chain recombines TRBV7-2 with TRBJ1-1, with 7 bases aligning to TRBD1. V was pared by 6 bases and J by 5 bases, with 12 bases of the junction left unmatched. Germline V CDR1 and CDR2: SGHTA, FQGNSA. This CDR3 is built from 15 residues. The CDR3 spells CASRPPGQTGTEAFF. CDR3 bases: TGTGCCAGCAGACCACCTGGCCAGACAGGGACTGAAGCTTTCTTT.

The chain is built from TRBV19 and TRBJ2-1; TRBD2 aligns across 9 bases. The V segment lost 4 bases and the J segment 3 bases; nucleotides outside the gene matches: 4. This CDR3 region has 15 residues. Germline loops: CDR1 LNHDA, CDR2 SQIVND (reference sequence). The CDR3 DNA reads TGTGCCAGTAGTAAGACTAGCGGCTACTACAATGAGCAGTTCTTC. It translates to CASSKTSGYYNEQFF.

V usage is TRBV7-9 and J usage is TRBJ1-2; D may be TRBD1 (6 bases). Germline V lookup: CDR1 SEHNR, CDR2 FQNEAQ (reference sequence). The CDR3 loop spans 15 amino acids. V lost 5 bases and J 2 bases, leaving 15 bases between the germline ends. DNA of the CDR3: TGTGCCAGCAGCCCAGAGGGGGGGATCAACTATGGCTACACCTTC. Its translation: CASSPEGGINYGYTF.

This clone was seen only a few times. The chain has TRBV29-1 and TRBJ2-7; D is undetermined. The germline CDR1 and CDR2 sequences are SQVTM and ANQGSEA. V lost 0 bases and J 4 bases, leaving 7 bases between the germline ends. This CDR3 is 12 amino acids long. CDR3 sequence: CSVEDSKYEQYF. DNA of the CDR3: TGCAGCGTTGAAGACAGCAAGTACGAGCAGTACTTC.

The chain carries TRBV5-6 and TRBJ1-1; D is undetermined. CDR1 and CDR2 from the germline V gene are SGHDT and YYEEEE. The CDR3 spans 16 residues. Trimming pared 1 base from V and 4 bases from J, leaving 17 bases between. This CDR3 is CASSLSFGRRGTEAFF. The CDR3 DNA is TGTGCCAGCAGCTTGTCGTTCGGCAGGCGGGGCACTGAAGCTTTCTTT.

The V and J genes are TRBV4-3 and TRBJ2-7; D not resolved. Trimming took 0 bases from V and 1 from J, leaving 16 bases between them. This CDR3 spans 17 amino acids. Per germline, CDR1 LGHNA and CDR2 YSLEER. CDR3 sequence: CASSQEQSLSASYEQYF. CDR3 nucleotides: TGCGCCAGCAGCCAAGAACAGAGCCTATCAGCGTCCTACGAGCAGTACTTC.

In nucleotides, the CDR3 is TGTGCCAGCAGCTCAGCATTTTCGGTACGCGGGGGGGCAACCTACAATGAGCAGTTCTTC. Amino acid sequence: CASSSAFSVRGGATYNEQFF. The genes are TRBV7-3 and TRBJ2-1; TRBD2 aligns across 9 bases. V shed 4 bases and J 2 bases; nucleotides not matched to a gene: 18. Germline V gene lookup returns CDR1 SGHTA and CDR2 FQGTGA. There are 20 residues in the CDR3.

The chain links TRBV7-8 to TRBJ2-7, with 11 bases fitting TRBD2. J lost 7 bases, V lost 3 bases, and 8 bases had no gene match. This CDR3 contains 15 residues. Germline lookup yields CDR1 SGHVS and CDR2 FQNEAQ. The CDR3 DNA is TGTGCCAGCAGCTTCACTAGCGGGAGCATCGGGGAGCAGTACTTC. It encodes CASSFTSGSIGEQYF.

This clone showed up just once. The rearrangement links TRBV5-6 to TRBJ2-2, with D perhaps matching TRBD2 (5 bases). Trimming cost V 7 bases and J 7 bases, with 14 bases left between them. CDR1 and CDR2 (germline): SGHDT, YYEEEE. The CDR3 loop spans 13 amino acids. The CDR3 DNA follows: TGTGCCAGCTCCCCCGGGGTTGACGGGGAGCTGTTTTTT. This codes for CASSPGVDGELFF.

The chain has TRBV6-5 and TRBJ1-1, with TRBD1 matching over 12 bases. Per the germline V gene, CDR1 is MNHEY and CDR2 is SVGAGI. V was pared by 6 bases and J by 7 bases, with 9 bases of the junction left unmatched. There are 15 residues in the CDR3. CDR3 coding DNA: TGTGCCAGCAGCTCCGGGACAGGGGGCGCTGGTGAAGCTTTCTTT. As protein: CASSSGTGGAGEAFF.

This clone was seen just once. The J gene is TRBJ1-1, the V gene TRBV10-3; D ambiguous. Germline CDR1 is ENHRY and CDR2 is SYGVKD. The ends were cut back, 6 bases at V and 1 base at J, with 12 bases in the middle. This CDR3 comprises 14 residues. The CDR3 region has the DNA TGTGCCATCAGGGAGGGTATTGGGAACACTGAAGCTTTCTTT. This gives the protein CAIREGIGNTEAFF.